Given below is one T cell receptor (beta chain) in context. Its specificity is unknown. Profiling relied on immunoSEQ multiplex PCR, and the TCRdb table lists in-frame clones only, not all of them. The data show approximately 2.3 million clones, more than 85% seen once. These data come from a study of shared clonotypes between healthy human individuals. Notes on the study in general: It was the non-shared clonotypes that had lower generation probabilities than clonotypes shared by all four donors. Relative to memory subsets, naive subsets generally showed larger estimated richness.

The specimen was naive CD4+ T cells from PBMCs. Indicated subset: CD45RA+ positively selected. This clonotype was obtained from a man aged 18 to 30 in good health. Some clones in this sample may be carry-over from other donors' samples.

CDR3 loop: CASSRWATNEKLFF. CDR3 DNA sequence: TGTGCCAGTAGTCGGTGGGCAACTAATGAAAAACTGTTTTTT. J is TRBJ1-4 and V is TRBV19; D gene ambiguous. V was shortened by 5 bases and J by 0 bases, with 7 bases between the two germline ends. Germline-derived CDR1 and CDR2 are LNHDA and SQIVND (reference sequence). CDR3 length: 14 amino acids.